This TCR beta chain was found in a study of blood T cell repertoires in COVID-19. This clone was seen only once. V was shortened by 4 bases and J by 2 bases, with 9 bases between the two germline ends. This CDR3 has 14 residues. In germline, CDR1 is SGHDT, CDR2 YYEEEE. The authors' processing: Amplification of reference gene primers provided the estimated nucleated cell counts. The repertoire was sequenced with immunoSEQ multiplex PCR; TCRdb's copy has only in-frame clones and lacks some. V and J calls and clone size follow that table, whereas D and trimming were derived from the DNA. This table has some 130,000 clones, around 87% appearing once.

The clonotype comes from a man in his fifties with active COVID-19. The V call is TRBV5-6, the J call TRBJ2-2; the D is unclear. Specimen: peripheral blood. CDR3 bases: TGTGCCAGCAGCCAGGATACCAACACCGGGGAGCTGTTTTTT. Protein sequence: CASSQDTNTGELFF.